These 14 T cell receptor beta chains share one sample of origin, sequenced in a study of T-cell reconstitution after alpha-beta-depleted transplantation in children (dated by TCRdb to about 2016). The library was prepared using PCR. The listed sequencing device is Illumina HiSeq 2500. TCR libraries were prepared with molecular barcoding, using unique molecular identifiers to normalize TCRbeta repertoire quantification. Clones were called with MiXCR by TCRdb after fastp trimmed the public reads at Q25, and only in-frame beta chains were retained. When rows share a CDR3 protein, they turn into one entry using the most common DNA and genes. This sample holds about 340,000 distinct CDR3 sequences; 13% were observed only once. About 4.5% of the sample is held by the ten biggest clonotypes. The sequenced sample was PBMCs, obtained from the stem cell graft. Source of these receptors: a human donor who donated a stem cell graft to a child with Fanconi anemia.

The J gene is TRBJ1-1, the V gene TRBV4-3, with D unresolved. CDR3 length: 15 amino acids. Per the germline V gene, CDR1 is LGHNA and CDR2 is YSLEER. Trimming removed 0 bases at V and 2 bases at J, with 10 bases between. CDR3 DNA sequence: TGCGCCAGCAGCCAAGAGTATCTGAGTAACACTGAAGCTTTCTTT. Protein sequence: CASSQEYLSNTEAFF.

This sequence joins TRBV18 and TRBJ2-3; tentative D call: TRBD1 (6 bases). Trimming pared 1 base from V and 3 bases from J, leaving 14 bases between. This CDR3 region has 16 residues. CDR1 is KGHSH and CDR2 is LQKENI in the germline V gene. The CDR3 is CASSPRTRGWTDTQYF. As DNA, the CDR3 is TGTGCCAGCTCACCACGGACCAGGGGATGGACAGATACGCAGTATTTT.

The chain recombines TRBV4-3 with TRBJ1-1, with no clear D. This CDR3 has 16 residues. The V and J ends lost 0 bases and 0 bases respectively, with 11 bases between them. In germline, CDR1 is LGHNA, CDR2 YSLEER. The DNA for the CDR3 is TGCGCCAGCAGCCAAGATTTCGGAGGGCTGAACACTGAAGCTTTCTTT. The encoded protein is CASSQDFGGLNTEAFF.

The chain combines TRBV11-2 with TRBJ2-2; either TRBD1 or TRBD2 may fit D (6 bases each). Germline V gives CDR1 SGHAT, CDR2 FQNNGV. CDR3 length equals 15 residues. Trimming removed 6 bases at V and 4 bases at J, with 15 bases between. This CDR3 reads CASSLGGQGTGELFF. The CDR3 bases are TGTGCCAGCAGTCTAGGGGGGCAGGGCACCGGGGAGCTGTTTTTT.

The rearrangement joins TRBV9 to TRBJ1-1, with 7 bases fitting TRBD1. The CDR3 consists of 15 residues. The ends lost 0 bases at V and 6 bases at J; junction bases unmatched: 8. Germline CDR1 is SGDLS and CDR2 is YYNGEE. The chain's CDR3 is CASSVEGQVGAEAFF. The CDR3 nucleotides are TGTGCCAGCAGCGTAGAAGGACAGGTCGGCGCTGAAGCTTTCTTT.

CDR3 loop: CASSLSASPTVEQYF. CDR3 DNA: TGTGCCAGCAGTTTATCGGCCAGCCCGACGGTCGAGCAGTACTTC. V gene TRBV12-3 or TRBV12-4 combines with J gene TRBJ2-7; unclear D gene. This CDR3 comprises 15 residues. Trimming cost V 2 bases and J 6 bases, with 17 bases left between them.

The sample holds many counts of this clonotype. CDR3 sequence (DNA): TGTGCCAGCGCCGACCAGGATGAGCAGTTCTTC. Translating gives CASADQDEQFF. This rearrangement joins TRBV6-5 to TRBJ2-1; unclear D gene. V gave up 8 bases and J gave up 8 bases, with 10 bases separating them. This CDR3 region has 11 residues. CDR1 and CDR2 from the germline V gene are MNHEY and SVGAGI.

The chain recombines TRBV5-6 with TRBJ1-2, with D perhaps matching TRBD1 (5 bases). The germline V gene encodes CDR1 SGHDT and CDR2 YYEEEE. The CDR3 length is 15 residues. Trimming cost V 2 bases and J 8 bases, with 19 bases left between them. The CDR3 sequence: CASSFRDQAGRGYTF. In nucleotides, the CDR3 is TGTGCCAGCAGCTTTCGGGACCAAGCCGGCAGAGGCTACACCTTC.

This clonotype has just a few counts. The chain has TRBV12-3 or TRBV12-4 and TRBJ2-1; no firm D call. The germline V and J ends were trimmed by 3 bases and 4 bases, with 10 bases remaining between them. This CDR3 has 14 amino acids. Here the CDR3 DNA reads TGTGCCAGCAGTTTCCGGGCCCTATACAATGAGCAGTTCTTC. It encodes CASSFRALYNEQFF.

In this sample, this clonotype turned up a few times. V gene TRBV6-2 or TRBV6-3 combines with J gene TRBJ2-1; TRBD1 is a possible D gene (6 bases). The CDR3 has 13 residues. CDR1 is MNHEY, CDR2 SVGEGT, per germline. V dropped 4 bases and J dropped 4 bases, with 8 bases sitting between them. The CDR3 nucleotides read TGTGCCAGCAGTTGGGGGCAATACAATGAGCAGTTCTTC. It specifies CASSWGQYNEQFF.

This clonotype was observed a few times. The CDR3 coding sequence is TGCAGCGTTGAAGGGACAGGCACAGATACGCAGTATTTT. It yields the protein CSVEGTGTDTQYF. The chain employs TRBV29-1 and TRBJ2-3; the D gene is possibly TRBD1 (6 bases). This CDR3 is 13 amino acids long. V dropped 1 base and J dropped 1 base, with 6 bases sitting between them. CDR1 and CDR2 (germline): SQVTM, ANQGSEA.

This clonotype was seen only a few times. This chain connects TRBV12-3 or TRBV12-4 to TRBJ1-4; D is possibly TRBD1 (6 bases). The CDR3 has 13 amino acids. The V end lost 8 bases, the J end lost 8 bases, and 15 bases lay between the germline ends. The chain's CDR3 is CASCTGLGEKLFF. CDR3 coding DNA: TGTGCCAGCTGTACAGGGTTAGGAGAAAAACTGTTTTTT.

The rearrangement uses TRBV2 and TRBJ1-1; D is unclear. Looked up from germline, CDR1 is SNHLY and CDR2 is FYNNEI. This CDR3 spans 13 amino acids. The V end lost 5 bases, the J end lost 6 bases, and 13 bases lay between the germline ends. CDR3 sequence reads: CASSLLITSEAFF. In nucleotides, the CDR3 is TGTGCCAGCAGTTTACTAATAACGTCTGAAGCTTTCTTT.

The table lists this clonotype with a few counts. DNA for the CDR3: TGTGCCAGCAGCCAAGATGCCGGGACAGGGTATGAAAAACTGTTTTTT. Translating it yields CASSQDAGTGYEKLFF. The V call is TRBV4-2, the J call TRBJ1-4; 9 bases are shared with TRBD1. Unmatched junction bases numbered 5, after V lost 0 bases and J lost 6 bases. The CDR3 loop spans 16 amino acids. Germline-derived CDR1 and CDR2 are LGHNA and YNFKEQ.